Shown below are 17 T cell receptor beta chains from a single sample sequenced in a study of shared clonotypes between healthy human individuals. Sequenced by immunoSEQ multiplex PCR; TCRdb stores in-frame clones only, minus some. The sample holds around 1.9 million clones, about 92% seen once. Positively selected for CCR7, the CD45RO-negative cells used as naive CD8 cells excluded terminally differentiated effector memory CD45RA+ cells. The material sequenced was naive CD8+ T cells from PBMCs. These receptors originate from a young man in good health. Some clones in this sample may be carry-over from other donors' samples.

This clone was seen once. The chain uses TRBV5-1 and TRBJ2-7; D perhaps matches TRBD2 (6 bases). Trimming removed 4 bases from V and 2 bases from J, with 13 bases in between. CDR1 is SGHRS and CDR2 is YFSETQ in the germline V gene. CDR3 length equals 14 residues. This CDR3 is CASSPLEGTYEQYF. The CDR3 coding sequence is TGCGCCAGCAGCCCGCTGGAGGGGACCTACGAGCAGTACTTC.

The chain's CDR3 is CATMDERDTGELFF. DNA of the CDR3: TGTGCCACCATGGACGAGCGGGACACCGGGGAGCTGTTTTTT. The chain uses TRBV7-2 and TRBJ2-2, with D possibly being TRBD2 (6 bases). CDR1 and CDR2 (germline): SGHTA, FQGNSA. Trimming cost V 10 bases and J 3 bases, with 15 bases left between them. The CDR3 runs 14 residues. Full variable domain (remainder filled in from reference TRBV7-2 and TRBJ2-2): GAGVSQSPSNKVTEKGKDVELRCDPISGHTALYWYRQSLGQGLEFLIYFQGNSAPDKSGLPSDRFSAERTGGSVSTLTIQRTQQEDSAVYLCATMDERDTGELFFGEGSRLTVL.

The chain recombines TRBV7-9 with TRBJ2-1; 9 bases map to TRBD2. The germline V gene encodes CDR1 SEHNR and CDR2 FQNEAQ (reference sequence). With 6 bases clipped from V and 6 bases from J, the junction kept 9 bases outside the gene matches. The CDR3 is 15 residues long. CDR3 region: CASRKAGGYGNEQFF. CDR3 DNA sequence: TGTGCCAGCAGGAAAGCGGGAGGTTATGGCAATGAGCAGTTCTTC. The variable domain in full, completed from reference TRBV7-9 and TRBJ2-1, reads DTGVSQNPRHKITKRGQNVTFRCDPISEHNRLYWYRQTLGQGPEFLTYFQNEAQLEKSRLLSDRFSAERPKGSFSTLEIQRTEQGDSAMYLCASRKAGGYGNEQFFGPGTRLTVL.

The chain employs TRBV5-1 and TRBJ1-4; 10 positions match TRBD1. Germline assignment: CDR1 SGHRS and CDR2 YFSETQ. Trimming at V came to 4 bases and at J to 7 bases, leaving 10 bases not matched to a gene. This CDR3 contains 16 residues. The CDR3 spells CASSVPQRTGGEKLFF. CDR3 sequence (DNA): TGCGCCAGCAGCGTGCCCCAACGGACAGGGGGTGAAAAACTGTTTTTT.

This clone was found once. The chain employs TRBV19 and TRBJ2-4; 13 bases match TRBD2. CDR1 is LNHDA and CDR2 is SQIVND in the germline V gene (reference sequence). Trimming at V came to 3 bases and at J to 8 bases, leaving 10 bases not matched to a gene. This CDR3 spans 17 amino acids. Here the CDR3 DNA reads TGTGCCAGTAGTATGGGGACTAGCGGGGATCCCCCGGACATTCAGTACTTC. This translates into CASSMGTSGDPPDIQYF.

The gene calls are TRBV5-6 and TRBJ2-7; D not resolved. The CDR3 length is 14 residues. V dropped 0 bases and J dropped 9 bases, with 16 bases sitting between them. Germline lookup yields CDR1 SGHDT and CDR2 YYEEEE. CDR3 bases: TGTGCCAGCAGCTTGGATCTGGACCCAACATCGCAGTACTTC. This gives the protein CASSLDLDPTSQYF.

This CDR3 reads CSVPYTVTTGSYGYTF. The DNA for the CDR3 is TGCAGCGTTCCATACACTGTTACGACAGGATCATATGGCTACACCTTC. The chain links TRBV29-1 to TRBJ1-2, with D tentatively TRBD1 (6 bases). The V end was cut by 5 bases, the J end by 5 bases, with 24 bases between. The CDR3 consists of 16 residues. Per germline, CDR1 SQVTM and CDR2 ANQGSEA.

J is TRBJ2-1 and V is TRBV10-1; 12 nucleotides align to TRBD2. Germline V gene lookup returns CDR1 WNHNN and CDR2 SYGVQD (reference sequence). The CDR3 spans 14 residues. V was pared by 6 bases and J by 5 bases, with 2 bases of the junction left unmatched. The CDR3 DNA follows: TGCGCCAGCAGCCTAGCGGGAGGGAACAATGAGCAGTTCTTC. Protein product: CASSLAGGNNEQFF.

As DNA, the CDR3 is TGTGCCACCAGGGGGACAGACTATGGCTACACCTTC. Encoded protein: CATRGTDYGYTF. This rearrangement joins TRBV25-1 to TRBJ1-2; 7 positions match TRBD1. Germline loops: CDR1 MGHDK, CDR2 SYGVNS. This CDR3 has 12 residues. V shed 10 bases, J shed 3 bases, and the junction held 5 bases outside the gene matches.

As concerns this clone: In the same sample, other DNA sequences code for this CDR3. The CDR3 DNA reads TGTGCCAGCAGTAATACTTACGAGCAGTACTTC. Encoded protein: CASSNTYEQYF. The chain links TRBV27 to TRBJ2-7; D is undetermined. Germline loops: CDR1 MNHEY, CDR2 SMNVEV (reference sequence). V lost 5 bases to trimming and J lost 4 bases, with 6 bases between them. CDR3 size: 11 residues.

CDR3 nucleotide sequence: TGCGCCAGCAGCCAAGGAATTTCCGTGGCTAAACTGTTTTTT. It is translated as CASSQGISVAKLFF. The V gene is TRBV4-1, the J gene TRBJ1-4; no clear D. The V end was cut by 1 base, the J end by 11 bases, with 14 bases between. The CDR3 length is 14 residues. Germline assignment: CDR1 MGHRA and CDR2 YSYEKL.

The chain couples TRBV7-9 to TRBJ2-7; D might be TRBD2 (6 bases). CDR3 length: 16 residues. CDR1 and CDR2 from the germline V gene are SEHNR and FQNEAQ (reference sequence). V was trimmed by 5 bases and J by 3 bases, leaving 20 bases between them. CDR3 coding DNA: TGTGCCAGCAGCGTGACCCGGGGACTTAGGAGCTACGAGCAGTACTTC. Translating gives CASSVTRGLRSYEQYF.

The rearrangement uses TRBV4-3 and TRBJ2-7; D is unresolved. CDR3 length: 14 amino acids. Trimming shortened V by 1 base and J by 2 bases, and 9 bases separated the two germline ends. The germline V gene encodes CDR1 LGHNA and CDR2 YSLEER. The CDR3 sequence is CASSQAWGPYEQYF. The CDR3 coding sequence is TGCGCCAGCAGCCAAGCTTGGGGTCCCTACGAGCAGTACTTC.

This clone has a handful of counts. This chain connects TRBV7-3 to TRBJ1-1; D gene ambiguous. CDR1 SGHTA and CDR2 FQGTGA come from the germline V gene. This CDR3 spans 15 amino acids. Trimming shortened V by 1 base and J by 1 base, and 10 bases separated the two germline ends. CDR3 in DNA: TGTGCCAGCAGCTTAAACTCGGGTTGGAACACTGAAGCTTTCTTT. It specifies CASSLNSGWNTEAFF.

The rearrangement links TRBV9 to TRBJ1-1, with 9 bases aligning to TRBD1. The junction had 8 bases not matched to a gene; V was cut back by 4 bases and J by 4 bases. Germline V lookup: CDR1 SGDLS, CDR2 YYNGEE. This CDR3 has 15 residues. The chain's CDR3 is CASSPAGTGSTEAFF. CDR3 nucleotide sequence: TGTGCCAGCAGCCCCGCCGGGACAGGGAGCACTGAAGCTTTCTTT.

The chain is built from TRBV15 and TRBJ2-7; 8 bases fit TRBD1. The V gene end was trimmed by 0 bases and the J gene end by 6 bases; junction bases not matched to a gene: 7. CDR3 length: 15 amino acids. CDR1 and CDR2 (germline): LNHNV, YYDKDF (reference sequence). CDR3 amino acids: CATSRDRTGRVEQYF. The CDR3 DNA follows: TGTGCCACCAGCAGAGACCGGACAGGGCGGGTCGAGCAGTACTTC.

CDR3 protein: CASSQADRGNNEKLFF. As DNA, the CDR3 is TGTGCCAGCAGCCAAGCGGACAGGGGTAATAATGAAAAACTGTTTTTT. The V and J genes are TRBV14 and TRBJ1-4, with TRBD1 matching over 9 bases. Germline V gene data show CDR1 as SGHDN and CDR2 as FVKESK. The CDR3 runs 16 residues. The junction had 4 bases not matched to a gene; V was cut back by 1 base and J by 4 bases.